This T cell receptor (beta chain) came from a study of long-term antiretroviral therapy in people with HIV. The overall study: By about a decade, the earliest samples predate the 2015 immediate-ART recommendation.

About this clone itself: Its specificity is unknown.

Study results and limitations: Repertoires in HIV (unlike those of controls) had narrower CDR3 length ranges.

Without exception, participants with HIV were treated in the United States. Specimens retained roughly 0.9-11 million cryopreserved PBMC preceding DNA extraction. V was cut by 0 bases and J by 4 bases, with 2 bases left in between. CDR1 and CDR2 from the germline V gene are SEHNR and FQNEAQ (reference sequence). This CDR3 spans 12 amino acids. They ran version v3.0 of the immunoSEQ assay at survey level. Here immunoSEQ multiplex PCR was the method, and the copy in TCRdb shows in-frame clones only, minus some. Of about 15,000 clones listed, around nine tenths were seen once; the top ten hold 14% to 15%.

The chain is built from TRBV7-9 and TRBJ2-3; no clear D. The source material was unsorted PBMCs, sampled 2.2 to 2.4 years before starting antiretroviral therapy. The receptor comes from a woman aged 25 to 39 with HIV. In DNA, the CDR3 is TGTGCCAGCAGCTTAGCTTCAGATACGCAGTATTTT. This translates into CASSLASDTQYF. The full variable domain, in which reference TRBV7-9 and TRBJ2-3 provide the parts outside the CDR3, is DTGVSQNPRHKITKRGQNVTFRCDPISEHNRLYWYRQTLGQGPEFLTYFQNEAQLEKSRLLSDRFSAERPKGSFSTLEIQRTEQGDSAMYLCASSLASDTQYFGPGTRLTVL.